The 4 T cell receptor beta chains below were found in one sample sequenced in a study of cytomegalovirus exposure and HLA in healthy donors. Amplification used 60 Vbeta primers and 13 Jbeta primers. The table came from immunoSEQ multiplex PCR; TCRdb's copy has only in-frame clones and leaves some out. The table lists around 79,000 clones, around 70% of them singletons. The sample comprised PBMCs. The receptors come from a woman between 40 and 50 years old in good health and CMV-seropositive.

This chain uses TRBV4-1 with TRBJ2-1; 7 positions agree with TRBD1. With V trimmed by 3 bases and J by 6 bases, 8 bases remained unmatched. The CDR3 has 15 residues. CDR1 and CDR2 from the germline V gene are MGHRA and YSYEKL. Written as DNA, the CDR3 is TGCGCCAGCAGCCACCCCCCGGGACAGACCAATGAGCAGTTCTTC. This codes for CASSHPPGQTNEQFF.

This clone was observed a single time. The chain uses TRBV18 and TRBJ1-2, with TRBD1 matching over 7 bases. Per the germline V gene, CDR1 is KGHSH and CDR2 is LQKENI. This CDR3 region has 15 residues. The trim removed 1 base at V and 10 bases at J, leaving 12 bases unmatched. Here the CDR3 reads CASSPRTETGLPYTF. The CDR3 region has the DNA TGTGCCAGCTCACCACGAACGGAGACAGGGCTACCCTACACCTTC.

This chain uses TRBV19 with TRBJ2-3; TRBD1 is a possible D gene (6 bases). V was shortened by 3 bases and J by 3 bases, with 25 bases between the two germline ends. The CDR3 runs to 19 residues. The germline V gene has CDR1 LNHDA and CDR2 SQIVND (reference sequence). CDR3 region: CASSIQVTGHPSRTDTQYF. DNA of the CDR3: TGTGCCAGTAGTATCCAAGTCACGGGACACCCCTCCCGAACAGATACGCAGTATTTT.

The J gene is TRBJ2-5, the V gene TRBV29-1; D may be TRBD1 (5 bases). Germline CDR1 is SQVTM and CDR2 is ANQGSEA. Trimming took off 6 bases at V and 2 bases at J, with 13 bases between the two ends. This CDR3 spans 13 amino acids. CDR3 residues: CSVGQASQETQYF. The CDR3, as DNA: TGCAGCGTAGGACAAGCCTCTCAAGAGACCCAGTACTTC.